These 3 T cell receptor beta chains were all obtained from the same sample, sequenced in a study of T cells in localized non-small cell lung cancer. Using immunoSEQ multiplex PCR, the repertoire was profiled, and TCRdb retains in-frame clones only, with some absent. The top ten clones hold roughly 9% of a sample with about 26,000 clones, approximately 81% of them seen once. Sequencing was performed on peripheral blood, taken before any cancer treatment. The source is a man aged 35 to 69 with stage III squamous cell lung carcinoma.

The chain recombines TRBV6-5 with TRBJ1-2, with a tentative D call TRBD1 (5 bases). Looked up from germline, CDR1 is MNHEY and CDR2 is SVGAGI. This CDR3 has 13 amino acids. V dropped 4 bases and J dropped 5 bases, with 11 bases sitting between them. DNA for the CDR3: TGTGCCAGCAGTTTCCCTGGGGGATATGGCTACACCTTC. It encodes CASSFPGGYGYTF.

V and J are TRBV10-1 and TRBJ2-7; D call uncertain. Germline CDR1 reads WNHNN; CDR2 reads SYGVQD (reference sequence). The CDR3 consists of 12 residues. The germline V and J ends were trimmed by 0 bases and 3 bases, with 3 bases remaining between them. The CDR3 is CASSESGYEQYF. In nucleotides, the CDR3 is TGCGCCAGCAGTGAGTCTGGCTACGAGCAGTACTTC.

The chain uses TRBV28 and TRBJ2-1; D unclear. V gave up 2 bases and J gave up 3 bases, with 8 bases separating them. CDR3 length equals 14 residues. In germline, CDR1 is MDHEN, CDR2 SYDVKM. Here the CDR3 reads CASSLVELYNEQFF. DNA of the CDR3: TGTGCCAGCAGTTTAGTAGAACTCTACAATGAGCAGTTCTTC.